The subject of this entry is one T cell receptor beta chain. The antigen is undetermined. CDR1 and CDR2 from the germline V gene are LNHDA and SQIVND (reference sequence). CDR3 size: 12 residues. The V and J ends lost 5 bases and 5 bases respectively, with 9 bases between them. The entry originates in a study of T cell responses to AZD1222 COVID-19 vaccine. About the study: Second-dose intervals of approximately 4 or approximately 12 weeks were pooled.

General study points: Clonal diversity was possibly underestimated; the donors were predominantly white British and more often female.

Using immunoSEQ multiplex PCR, the repertoire was profiled, and TCRdb retains in-frame clones only, with some absent. The sample shows roughly 110,000 clones, roughly 90% of them seen only once. This clonotype was obtained from an adult in good health. This chain uses TRBV19 with TRBJ2-5, with D perhaps assigned TRBD1 or TRBD2 (5 bases each). Here the sequenced sample was peripheral blood, taken on day 0 of AZD1222 vaccination. The CDR3, as DNA: TGTGCCAGTAGTTTGGGACGGGAGACCCAGTACTTC. It translates to CASSLGRETQYF.